This entry is about one T cell receptor (beta chain). Its antigen is not known. The source of the sample is a study of T cell repertoires in ileal Crohn's disease. Overall study results and limits: Endoscopic recurrence occurred in every patient whose clonality exceeded 26.8%.

Each sample's TCRB immunosequencing used around 470 nanograms of biopsy DNA. Sequencing was performed with immunoSEQ multiplex PCR; in TCRdb, only in-frame clones are kept and a portion is missing. The sample holds about 31,000 clones; 80% to 90% are singletons and the top ten take less than 7%. Patients were adults with ileal or ileocolonic Crohn's disease needing resection. Germline CDR1 LNHNV, CDR2 YYDKDF (reference sequence). The CDR3 contains 14 residues. The V end was cut by 3 bases, the J end by 1 base, with 8 bases between. V gene TRBV15 combines with J gene TRBJ2-3; D not resolved. This TCR was recovered from an adult with Crohn's disease. Source material: ileal tissue. Here the CDR3 DNA reads TGTGCCACCAGCAGTGCCCGGGGCACAGATACGCAGTATTTT. It encodes CATSSARGTDTQYF.